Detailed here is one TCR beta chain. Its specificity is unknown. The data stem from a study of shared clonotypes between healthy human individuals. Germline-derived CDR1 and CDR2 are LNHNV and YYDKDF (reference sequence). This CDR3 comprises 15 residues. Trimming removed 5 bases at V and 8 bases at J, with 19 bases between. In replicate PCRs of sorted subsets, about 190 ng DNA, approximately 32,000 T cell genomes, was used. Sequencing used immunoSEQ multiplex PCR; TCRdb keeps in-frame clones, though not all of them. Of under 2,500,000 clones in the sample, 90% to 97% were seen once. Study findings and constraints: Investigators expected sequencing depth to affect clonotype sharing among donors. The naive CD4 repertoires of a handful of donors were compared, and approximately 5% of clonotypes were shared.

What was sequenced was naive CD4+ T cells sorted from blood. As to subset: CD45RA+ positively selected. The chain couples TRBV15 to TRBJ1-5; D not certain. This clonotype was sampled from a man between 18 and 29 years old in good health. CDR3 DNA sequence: TGTGCCACCAGCCTCCCGGGCCGGGAGTCAAAGCCCCAGCATTTT. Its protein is CATSLPGRESKPQHF. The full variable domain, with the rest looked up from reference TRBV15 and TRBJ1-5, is DAMVIQNPRYQVTQFGKPVTLSCSQTLNHNVMYWYQQKSSQAPKLLFHYYDKDFNNEADTPDNFQSRRPNTSFCFLDIRSPGLGDTAMYLCATSLPGRESKPQHFGDGTRLSIL.